These T cell receptor beta chains were read from a single sample in a study of blood T cell repertoires in COVID-19. Libraries were prepared by immunoSEQ multiplex PCR; TCRdb keeps only in-frame clonotypes and omits some of them. The sample holds over 75,000 clones, about 79% seen once. Sequencing was done on a sample of peripheral blood. These receptors came from a woman in her forties or fifties with acute or convalescent COVID-19. Each CDR3 is given with its conserved first and last residue. The order of the fields is CDR3 protein, CDR3 DNA, clone size, V gene, D gene, CDR3 length, J gene. The D gene is left open where the match is weak. The size of a clone is reported for some rows only, either as once, few or many, or as a class for expanded clones.

CDR3: CASSKDFEKRRQAWGEQYF
DNA: TGTGCCAGCAGCAAAGATTTCGAGAAGAGGAGGCAGGCCTGGGGCGAGCAGTACTTC
size: .
V: TRBV21-1
D: .
length: 19
J: TRBJ2-7

CDR3: CASSVPGQEGNIQYF
DNA: TGTGCCAGCAGCGTTCCGGGACAGGAGGGGAACATTCAGTACTTC
size: .
V: TRBV5-5
D: TRBD1
length: 15
J: TRBJ2-4

CDR3: CACGDRGRWTDTQYF
DNA: TGTGCTTGTGGGGACAGGGGGCGATGGACAGATACGCAGTATTTT
size: .
V: TRBV10-3
D: TRBD1
length: 15
J: TRBJ2-3

CDR3: CASSPGQGARGIQYF
DNA: TGTGCCAGCAGCCCGGGACAGGGGGCGCGTGGCATTCAGTACTTC
size: once
V: TRBV7-2
D: TRBD1
length: 15
J: TRBJ2-4

CDR3: CASSDLTGTSNTDTQYF
DNA: TGTGCCAGCAGCGATCTAACCGGGACTAGCAACACAGATACGCAGTATTTT
size: .
V: TRBV6-2/TRBV6-3
D: TRBD2
length: 17
J: TRBJ2-3

CDR3: CASSWFATGDSPLHF
DNA: TGTGCCAGCAGTTGGTTCGCGACAGGGGATTCACCCCTCCACTTT
size: .
V: TRBV6-5
D: TRBD1
length: 15
J: TRBJ1-6

CDR3: CASSLTGTLNTEAFF
DNA: TGTGCCAGCAGTTTAACCGGGACACTTAACACTGAAGCTTTCTTT
size: .
V: TRBV6-5
D: .
length: 15
J: TRBJ1-1

CDR3: CASSRTSTDTQYF
DNA: TGTGCCAGCAGTCGGACTAGCACAGATACGCAGTATTTT
size: .
V: TRBV12-3/TRBV12-4
D: .
length: 13
J: TRBJ2-3

CDR3: CATGQGLNEKLFF
DNA: TGTGCCACCGGACAGGGGCTGAACGAAAAACTGTTTTTT
size: .
V: TRBV19
D: TRBD1
length: 13
J: TRBJ1-4

CDR3: CATSQTGATQHF
DNA: TGTGCCACCAGCCAGACAGGGGCGACCCAGCATTTT
size: .
V: TRBV15
D: TRBD1
length: 12
J: TRBJ1-5

CDR3: CASSLYSGGISNTDTQYF
DNA: TGTGCCAGCAGTCTTTATAGCGGTGGGATTTCTAACACAGATACGCAGTATTTT
size: few
V: TRBV28
D: .
length: 18
J: TRBJ2-3

CDR3: CASSRFPQGARNQPQHF
DNA: TGTGCCAGCAGCCGCTTCCCGCAGGGGGCTCGTAATCAGCCCCAGCATTTT
size: .
V: TRBV7-2
D: TRBD1
length: 17
J: TRBJ1-5

CDR3: CASSLKGQGQPDTQYF
DNA: TGTGCCAGCAGCTTAAAGGGACAGGGGCAACCAGATACGCAGTATTTT
size: .
V: TRBV7-9
D: TRBD1
length: 16
J: TRBJ2-3

CDR3: CASSFLQDTNEQFF
DNA: TGTGCCAGCAGTTTCCTACAAGACACAAATGAGCAGTTCTTC
size: few
V: TRBV28
D: .
length: 14
J: TRBJ2-1

CDR3: CASSMRQSGPKNIQYF
DNA: TGTGCCAGCAGCATGCGACAGTCCGGGCCCAAAAACATTCAGTACTTC
size: .
V: TRBV12-1
D: .
length: 16
J: TRBJ2-4

CDR3: CASSRTATSTDTQYF
DNA: TGTGCCAGCAGCCGTACCGCGACTAGCACAGATACGCAGTATTTT
size: .
V: TRBV7-3
D: .
length: 15
J: TRBJ2-3

CDR3: CASGTGPERTEAFF
DNA: TGTGCCAGTGGAACAGGGCCGGAACGGACTGAAGCTTTCTTT
size: once
V: TRBV19
D: .
length: 14
J: TRBJ1-1

CDR3: CASSLGISGSGQETQYF
DNA: TGTGCCAGCAGCTTAGGGATTAGCGGGAGTGGGCAAGAGACCCAGTACTTC
size: .
V: TRBV7-2
D: TRBD2
length: 17
J: TRBJ2-5

CDR3: CASSVKGYEQYF
DNA: TGTGCCAGCAGTGTTAAGGGGTACGAGCAGTACTTC
size: few
V: TRBV2
D: .
length: 12
J: TRBJ2-7

CDR3: CASSPYSGYKDYEQYF
DNA: TGTGCCAGCAGCCCTTACTCGGGGTACAAAGACTACGAGCAGTACTTC
size: .
V: TRBV28
D: .
length: 16
J: TRBJ2-7

CDR3: CSSNGAGRNEAFF
DNA: TGCAGCTCCAATGGGGCAGGACGCAATGAAGCTTTCTTT
size: .
V: TRBV29-1
D: .
length: 13
J: TRBJ1-1

CDR3: CASSLFRSYGYTF
DNA: TGTGCCAGCAGCTTATTCAGGTCCTATGGCTACACCTTC
size: .
V: TRBV7-2
D: .
length: 13
J: TRBJ1-2

CDR3: CASRKTGYQETQYF
DNA: TGTGCCAGCAGGAAGACAGGGTACCAAGAGACCCAGTACTTC
size: .
V: TRBV7-6
D: TRBD1
length: 14
J: TRBJ2-5

CDR3: CSVRPGETQYF
DNA: TGCAGTGTTCGGCCGGGAGAGACCCAGTACTTC
size: .
V: TRBV20-1
D: .
length: 11
J: TRBJ2-5

CDR3: CASLQGDPGNTIYF
DNA: TGTGCCAGCCTACAGGGGGATCCTGGAAACACCATATATTTT
size: .
V: TRBV18
D: TRBD1
length: 14
J: TRBJ1-3

CDR3: CAISEVAGNNEQFF
DNA: TGTGCCATCAGTGAGGTAGCGGGGAACAATGAGCAGTTCTTC
size: .
V: TRBV10-3
D: TRBD2
length: 14
J: TRBJ2-1

CDR3: CASSHGLAGGEQYF
DNA: TGTGCCAGCAGCCACGGGCTAGCGGGAGGCGAGCAGTACTTC
size: .
V: TRBV7-3
D: TRBD2
length: 14
J: TRBJ2-7

CDR3: CASSSTLAGGETQYF
DNA: TGCGCCAGCAGCTCAACTCTAGCGGGAGGTGAGACCCAGTACTTC
size: .
V: TRBV5-1
D: TRBD2
length: 15
J: TRBJ2-5

CDR3: CATGTRETQYF
DNA: TGTGCCACCGGGACAAGAGAGACCCAGTACTTC
size: .
V: TRBV15
D: .
length: 11
J: TRBJ2-5

CDR3: CASSFRENTEAFF
DNA: TGTGCCAGCAGTTTCAGGGAGAACACTGAAGCTTTCTTT
size: .
V: TRBV12-3/TRBV12-4
D: .
length: 13
J: TRBJ1-1

CDR3: CASSGPGLADNEQFF
DNA: TGTGCCAGCAGCGGACCCGGACTAGCGGACAATGAGCAGTTCTTC
size: .
V: TRBV5-4
D: TRBD2
length: 15
J: TRBJ2-1

CDR3: CASSPAGANVLTF
DNA: TGTGCCAGCAGCCCCGCTGGGGCCAACGTCCTGACTTTC
size: .
V: TRBV7-3
D: .
length: 13
J: TRBJ2-6

CDR3: CASSIPGTSGINEQFF
DNA: TGTGCCAGCAGTATACCCGGGACTAGCGGGATCAATGAGCAGTTCTTC
size: .
V: TRBV27
D: TRBD2
length: 16
J: TRBJ2-1